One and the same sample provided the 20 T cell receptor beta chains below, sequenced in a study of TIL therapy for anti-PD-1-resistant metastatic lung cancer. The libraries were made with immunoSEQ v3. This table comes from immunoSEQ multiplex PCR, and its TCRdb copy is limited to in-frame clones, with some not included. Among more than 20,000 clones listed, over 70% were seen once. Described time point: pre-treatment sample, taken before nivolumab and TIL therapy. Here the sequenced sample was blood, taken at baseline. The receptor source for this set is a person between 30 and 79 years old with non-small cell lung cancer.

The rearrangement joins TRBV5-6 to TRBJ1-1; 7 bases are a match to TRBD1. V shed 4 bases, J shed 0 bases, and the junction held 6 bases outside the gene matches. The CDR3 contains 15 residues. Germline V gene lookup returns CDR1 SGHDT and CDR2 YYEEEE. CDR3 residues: CASSPEGQMNTEAFF. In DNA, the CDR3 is TGTGCCAGCAGCCCGGAGGGACAGATGAACACTGAAGCTTTCTTT.

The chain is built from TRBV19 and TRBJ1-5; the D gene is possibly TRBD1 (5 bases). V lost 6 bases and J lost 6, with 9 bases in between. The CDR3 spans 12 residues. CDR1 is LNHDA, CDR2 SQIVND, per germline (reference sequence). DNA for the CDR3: TGTGCCAGTAGGCTGGGGCTTCAGCCCCAGCATTTT. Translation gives CASRLGLQPQHF.

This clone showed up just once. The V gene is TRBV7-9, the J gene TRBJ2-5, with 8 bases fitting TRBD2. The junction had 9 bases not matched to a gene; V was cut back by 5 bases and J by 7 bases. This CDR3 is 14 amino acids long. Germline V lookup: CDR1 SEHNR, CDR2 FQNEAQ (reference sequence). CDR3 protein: CASSPGTSQGTQYF. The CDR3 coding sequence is TGTGCCAGCAGCCCCGGGACTAGTCAGGGGACCCAGTACTTC. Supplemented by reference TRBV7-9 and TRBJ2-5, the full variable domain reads DTGVSQNPRHKITKRGQNVTFRCDPISEHNRLYWYRQTLGQGPEFLTYFQNEAQLEKSRLLSDRFSAERPKGSFSTLEIQRTEQGDSAMYLCASSPGTSQGTQYFGPGTRLLVL.

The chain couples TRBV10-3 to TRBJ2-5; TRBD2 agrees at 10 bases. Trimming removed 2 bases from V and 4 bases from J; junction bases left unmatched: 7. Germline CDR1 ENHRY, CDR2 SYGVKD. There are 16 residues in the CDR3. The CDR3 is CAISEARAGGGETQYF. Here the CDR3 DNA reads TGTGCCATCAGTGAGGCTCGAGCGGGAGGGGGAGAGACCCAGTACTTC.

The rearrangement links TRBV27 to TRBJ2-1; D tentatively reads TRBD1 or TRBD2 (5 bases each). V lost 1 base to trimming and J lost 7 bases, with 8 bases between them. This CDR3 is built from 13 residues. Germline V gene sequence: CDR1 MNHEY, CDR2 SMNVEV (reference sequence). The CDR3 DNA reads TGTGCCAGCAGTTTATTGGGGGAGAATGAGCAGTTCTTC. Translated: CASSLLGENEQFF.

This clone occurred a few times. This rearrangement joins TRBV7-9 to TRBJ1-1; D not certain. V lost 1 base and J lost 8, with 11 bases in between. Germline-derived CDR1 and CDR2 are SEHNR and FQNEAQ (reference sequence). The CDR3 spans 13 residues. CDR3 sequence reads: CASSLVPGSEAFF. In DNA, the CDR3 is TGTGCCAGCAGCTTAGTTCCGGGTTCGGAAGCTTTCTTT.

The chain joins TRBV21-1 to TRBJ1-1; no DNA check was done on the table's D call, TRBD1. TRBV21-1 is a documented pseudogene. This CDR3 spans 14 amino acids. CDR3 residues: CASSKRGESTEAFF. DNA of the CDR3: TGTGCCAGCAGCAAAAGGGGTGAGAGCACTGAAGCTTTCTTT.

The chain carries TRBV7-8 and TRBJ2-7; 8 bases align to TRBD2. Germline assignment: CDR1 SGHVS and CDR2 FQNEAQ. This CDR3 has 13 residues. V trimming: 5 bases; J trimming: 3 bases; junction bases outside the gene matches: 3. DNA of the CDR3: TGTGCCAGCAGCCAGGGGACTAGCTACGAGCAGTACTTC. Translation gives CASSQGTSYEQYF.

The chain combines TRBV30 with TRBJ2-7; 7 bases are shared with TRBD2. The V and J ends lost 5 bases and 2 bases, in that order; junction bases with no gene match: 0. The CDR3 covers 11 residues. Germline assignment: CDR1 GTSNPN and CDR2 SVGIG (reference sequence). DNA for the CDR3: TGTGCCTGGGGGACTACCTACGAGCAGTACGTC. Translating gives CAWGTTYEQYV.

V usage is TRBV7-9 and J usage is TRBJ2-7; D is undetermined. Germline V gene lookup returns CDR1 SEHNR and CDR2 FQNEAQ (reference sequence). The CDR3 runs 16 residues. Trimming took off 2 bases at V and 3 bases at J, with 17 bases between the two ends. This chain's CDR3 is CASSLWVRVPLYEQYF. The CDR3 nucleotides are TGTGCCAGCAGCTTATGGGTAAGGGTTCCCCTCTACGAGCAGTACTTC.

CDR3 protein: CASSQEITGVDGYTF. The CDR3 coding sequence is TGTGCCAGCAGCCAAGAAATAACAGGGGTAGATGGCTACACCTTC. This rearrangement joins TRBV3-1 (or the pseudogene TRBV3-2) to TRBJ1-2; TRBD1 aligns across 7 bases. The CDR3 sequence is 15 residues long. The germline V gene encodes CDR1 LGHDT and CDR2 YNNKEL (reference sequence). J was trimmed by 6 bases and V by 0 bases; bases with no gene match: 7.

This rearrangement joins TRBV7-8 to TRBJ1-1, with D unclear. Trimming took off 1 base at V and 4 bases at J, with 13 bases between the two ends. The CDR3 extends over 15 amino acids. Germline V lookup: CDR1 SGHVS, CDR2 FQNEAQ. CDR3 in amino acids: CASSLVGDSGTEAFF. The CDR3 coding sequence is TGTGCCAGCAGCTTAGTCGGGGATAGCGGCACTGAAGCTTTCTTT.

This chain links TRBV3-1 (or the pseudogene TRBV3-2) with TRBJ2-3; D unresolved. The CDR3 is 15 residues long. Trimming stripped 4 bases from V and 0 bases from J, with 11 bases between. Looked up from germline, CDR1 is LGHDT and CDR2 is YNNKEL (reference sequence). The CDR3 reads CASSPREISTDTQYF. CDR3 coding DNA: TGTGCCAGCAGCCCCCGAGAAATCAGCACAGATACGCAGTATTTT.

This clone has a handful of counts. The CDR3 DNA is TGTGCCAGCAGGGACAGGGGGCTGGACACTGAAGCTTTCTTT. Its translation: CASRDRGLDTEAFF. The rearrangement links TRBV25-1 to TRBJ1-1; 11 nucleotides agree with TRBD1. Trimming cost V 6 bases and J 3 bases; bases outside gene matches: 3. Germline V gene sequence: CDR1 MGHDK, CDR2 SYGVNS. The CDR3 contains 14 residues. Complete variable domain (other parts from reference TRBV25-1 and TRBJ1-1): EADIYQTPRYLVIGTGKKITLECSQTMGHDKMYWYQQDPGMELHLIHYSYGVNSTEKGDLSSESTVSRIRTEHFPLTLESARPSHTSQYLCASRDRGLDTEAFFGQGTRLTVV.

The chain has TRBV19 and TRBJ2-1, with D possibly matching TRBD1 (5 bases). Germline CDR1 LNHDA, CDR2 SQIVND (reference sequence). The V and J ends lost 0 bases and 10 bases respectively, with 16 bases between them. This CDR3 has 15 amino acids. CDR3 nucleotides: TGTGCCAGTAGTATAGATCGGCTCAGGGCTTGGGAGCAGTTCTTC. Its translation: CASSIDRLRAWEQFF.

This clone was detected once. The CDR3 bases are TGCGCCAGCAGCCGATTAGACAGGGCCTCTGGAAACACCATATATTTT. It is translated as CASSRLDRASGNTIYF. The V gene is TRBV4-3, the J gene TRBJ1-3; 7 bases fit TRBD1. Unmatched junction bases numbered 6, after V lost 4 bases and J lost 0 bases. CDR3 length equals 16 residues. Germline V gene lookup returns CDR1 LGHNA and CDR2 YSLEER.

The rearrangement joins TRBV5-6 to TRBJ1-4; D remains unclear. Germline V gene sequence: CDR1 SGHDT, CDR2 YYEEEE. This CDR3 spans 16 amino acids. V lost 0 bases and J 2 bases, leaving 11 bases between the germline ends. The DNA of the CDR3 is TGTGCCAGCAGCTTGGACCGGACGATGACTAATGAAAAACTGTTTTTT. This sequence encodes CASSLDRTMTNEKLFF. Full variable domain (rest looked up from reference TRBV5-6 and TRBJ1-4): DAGVTQSPTHLIKTRGQQVTLRCSPKSGHDTVSWYQQALGQGPQFIFQYYEEEERQRGNFPDRFSGHQFPNYSSELNVNALLLGDSALYLCASSLDRTMTNEKLFFGSGTQLSVL.

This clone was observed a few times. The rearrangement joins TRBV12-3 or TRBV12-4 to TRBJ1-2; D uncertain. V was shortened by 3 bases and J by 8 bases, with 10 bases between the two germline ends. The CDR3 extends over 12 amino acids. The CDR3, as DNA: TGTGCCAGCAGTTTTCAGAGAGGGGGCTACACCTTC. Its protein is CASSFQRGGYTF.

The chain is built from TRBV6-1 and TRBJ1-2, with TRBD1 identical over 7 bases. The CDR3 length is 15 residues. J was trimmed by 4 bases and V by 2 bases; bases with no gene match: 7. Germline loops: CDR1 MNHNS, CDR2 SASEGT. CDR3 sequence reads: CASSESEGATYGYTF. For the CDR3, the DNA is TGTGCCAGCAGTGAAAGTGAGGGGGCAACCTATGGCTACACCTTC.

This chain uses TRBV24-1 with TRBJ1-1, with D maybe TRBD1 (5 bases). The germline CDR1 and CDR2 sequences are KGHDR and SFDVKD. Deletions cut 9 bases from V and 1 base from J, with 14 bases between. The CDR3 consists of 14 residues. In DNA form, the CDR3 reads TGTGCCACCGGCGGGGGACGGAGGAACACTGAAGCTTTCTTT. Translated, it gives CATGGGRRNTEAFF.